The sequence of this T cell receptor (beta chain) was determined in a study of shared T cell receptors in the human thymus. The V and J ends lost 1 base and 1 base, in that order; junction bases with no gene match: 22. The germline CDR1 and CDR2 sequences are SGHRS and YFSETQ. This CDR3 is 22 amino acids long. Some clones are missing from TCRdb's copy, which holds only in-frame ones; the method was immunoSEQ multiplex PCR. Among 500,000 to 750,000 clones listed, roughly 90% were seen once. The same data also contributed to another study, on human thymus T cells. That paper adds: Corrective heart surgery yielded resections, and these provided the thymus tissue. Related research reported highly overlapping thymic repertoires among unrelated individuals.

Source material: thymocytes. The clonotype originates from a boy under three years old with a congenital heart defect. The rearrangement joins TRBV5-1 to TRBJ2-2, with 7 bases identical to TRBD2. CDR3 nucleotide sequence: TGCGCCAGCAGCTTGCTCTCCCGCGGGGGATCTGACATCCGTGAGAACACCGGGGAGCTGTTTTTT. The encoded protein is CASSLLSRGGSDIRENTGELFF.